This TCR beta chain was identified in a study of cytomegalovirus exposure and HLA in healthy donors. Background on the study: The approximately 600 first-cohort repertoires shared a platform with the roughly 110 validation repertoires, as reported in a later analysis. The study's findings and limits: The authors confirmed in vitro that a few CMV-associated chains were specific for CMV antigens. The study designated around 150 TCR beta chains cytomegalovirus-associated.

An approximately 120-subject validation cohort, separate from the approximately 610-subject first cohort, supplied the donors. Method: immunoSEQ multiplex PCR; TCRdb's copy keeps in-frame clones and lacks some. The sample records about 44,000 clones, roughly 93% being singletons. V lost 5 bases and J lost 7, with 22 bases in between. Germline V lookup: CDR1 SGHRS, CDR2 YFSETQ. The CDR3 is 16 amino acids. This clone has a single count. The antigen is unknown. Source material: PBMCs. This TCR was recovered from a young woman in good health and CMV-seronegative. V and J are TRBV5-1 and TRBJ2-1; TRBD2 might be the D (8 bases). The CDR3 coding sequence is TGCGCCAGCAGAGATTTAGCGGGACAGAGAATAAATGAGCAGTTCTTC. It codes for CASRDLAGQRINEQFF.